This passage covers 15 T cell receptor beta chains from one sample sequenced in a study of cytomegalovirus exposure and HLA in healthy donors. Primers included in the PCR were 60 Vbeta and 13 Jbeta primers. Sequencing was performed with immunoSEQ multiplex PCR; in TCRdb, only in-frame clones are kept and a portion is missing. The sample totals approximately 72,000 clones; its top ten clones hold 4% to 5.5%. Sequencing was carried out using PBMCs. The receptor source for this set is a woman aged 40 to 50 in good health and CMV-seropositive.

This chain uses TRBV19 with TRBJ1-4; no firm D call. Germline assignment: CDR1 LNHDA and CDR2 SQIVND (reference sequence). There are 14 residues in the CDR3. Trimming took off 3 bases at V and 4 bases at J, with 9 bases between the two ends. CDR3 residues: CASSIRSVNEKLFF. CDR3 nucleotides: TGTGCCAGTAGTATTCGATCAGTTAATGAAAAACTGTTTTTT.

The chain joins TRBV11-2 to TRBJ1-5, with D unclear. V dropped 0 bases and J dropped 5 bases, with 5 bases sitting between them. Germline CDR1 is SGHAT and CDR2 is FQNNGV. The CDR3 consists of 13 residues. The CDR3 nucleotides read TGTGCCAGCAGCTTAGATCCGGATCAGCCCCAGCATTTT. Translated: CASSLDPDQPQHF.

The J gene is TRBJ1-1, the V gene TRBV27; no reliable D call. This CDR3 contains 13 residues. Germline assignment: CDR1 MNHEY and CDR2 SMNVEV (reference sequence). Trimming removed 6 bases from V and 2 bases from J, with 10 bases in between. DNA for the CDR3: TGTGCCAGCAGGTTCGCCTACAACACTGAAGCTTTCTTT. Its protein product is CASRFAYNTEAFF.

The chain recombines TRBV25-1 with TRBJ2-7; TRBD2 might be the D (6 bases). There are 15 residues in the CDR3. V lost 4 bases and J 2 bases, leaving 15 bases between the germline ends. CDR1 MGHDK and CDR2 SYGVNS come from the germline V gene. The CDR3: CASSATGDLTYEQYF. As DNA, the CDR3 is TGTGCCAGCAGTGCTACGGGGGACCTAACCTACGAGCAGTACTTC.

The chain combines TRBV9 with TRBJ1-1; D might be TRBD1 (5 bases). The germline V gene has CDR1 SGDLS and CDR2 YYNGEE. Between the trimmed V and J ends, which lost 3 bases and 5 bases, there was a span of 14 bases. This CDR3 comprises 14 residues. Here the CDR3 reads CASSAGGAFTEAFF. The CDR3 nucleotides read TGTGCCAGCAGCGCCGGGGGTGCTTTTACTGAAGCTTTCTTT.

The chain has TRBV7-2 and TRBJ2-5; D perhaps matches TRBD1 (5 bases). CDR3 length equals 14 residues. Germline CDR1 is SGHTA and CDR2 is FQGNSA. Trimming left V 1 base short and J 5 bases short, with 11 bases between. The CDR3 DNA reads as TGTGCCAGCAGCTTAGTGTTGCAGGGTGAGACCCAGTACTTC. Protein product: CASSLVLQGETQYF.

For this clone: At one boundary the junction diverges from the germline segment, which might be a read error. The chain is built from TRBV13 and TRBJ2-7; 11 bases line up with TRBD2. The CDR3 runs to 18 residues. Germline CDR1 reads PRHDT; CDR2 reads FYEKMQ (reference sequence). CDR3 sequence reads: CASSLGLGLAGFSYEQYF. CDR3 DNA sequence: TGTGCCAGCAGTTTAGGTTTAGGACTAGCGGGTTTCTCCTACGAGCAGTACTTC. Full variable domain (remainder filled in from reference TRBV13 and TRBJ2-7): AAGVIQSPRHLIKEKRETATLKCYPIPRHDTVYWYQQGPGQDPQFLISFYEKMQSDKGSIPDRFSAQQFSDYHSELNMSSLELGDSALYFCASSLGLGLAGFSYEQYFGPGTRLTVT.

J is TRBJ1-1 and V is TRBV2; 12 bases are shared with TRBD1. The CDR3 totals 17 residues. The V gene's germline CDR1 is SNHLY and CDR2 FYNNEI. With V trimmed by 6 bases and J by 1 base, 9 bases remained unmatched. CDR3 nucleotides: TGTGCCAGCAGGAGAGGGGGACAGGGGGCCAGGAACACTGAAGCTTTCTTT. Translated: CASRRGGQGARNTEAFF.

The chain is built from TRBV19 and TRBJ1-1, with D perhaps matching TRBD1 (6 bases). The CDR3 has 13 residues. The V gene's germline CDR1 is LNHDA and CDR2 SQIVND (reference sequence). V dropped 7 bases and J dropped 6 bases, with 15 bases sitting between them. The CDR3 spells CASTPQGKAEAFF. The CDR3 nucleotides are TGTGCCAGTACCCCCCAGGGGAAGGCTGAAGCTTTCTTT. Supplemented by reference TRBV19 and TRBJ1-1, the full variable domain reads DGGITQSPKYLFRKEGQNVTLSCEQNLNHDAMYWYRQDPGQGLRLIYYSQIVNDFQKGDIAEGYSVSREKKESFPLTVTSAQKNPTAFYLCASTPQGKAEAFFGQGTRLTVV.

The J gene is TRBJ2-6, the V gene TRBV7-2, with D uncertain. Trimming took 1 base from V and 0 from J, leaving 4 bases between them. This CDR3 has 15 amino acids. Germline V gene data show CDR1 as SGHTA and CDR2 as FQGNSA. CDR3 in DNA: TGTGCCAGCAGCTTAGGGAGCTCTGGGGCCAACGTCCTGACTTTC. Protein sequence: CASSLGSSGANVLTF.

CDR3 sequence: CASSPRGQGAGEQYF. Here the CDR3 DNA reads TGCGCCAGCAGCCCCAGAGGACAGGGGGCGGGGGAGCAGTACTTC. This chain connects TRBV4-1 to TRBJ2-7, with 11 nucleotides matching TRBD1. Germline assignment: CDR1 MGHRA and CDR2 YSYEKL. This CDR3 is 15 amino acids long. The V segment lost 4 bases and the J segment 7 bases; nucleotides outside the gene matches: 9.

V gene TRBV27 combines with J gene TRBJ1-2, with 7 bases aligning to TRBD1. The length of the CDR3 is 12 residues. From germline, CDR1 is MNHEY and CDR2 SMNVEV (reference sequence). The trim removed 4 bases at V and 5 bases at J, leaving 1 base unmatched. This chain's CDR3 is CASSSQGYGYTF. CDR3 nucleotides: TGTGCCAGCAGTTCACAGGGGTATGGCTACACCTTC.

The chain recombines TRBV4-1 with TRBJ1-2, with TRBD1 as a possible D gene (5 bases). V was clipped by 1 base and J by 3 bases, with 12 bases between them. There are 15 residues in the CDR3. Germline CDR1 and CDR2: MGHRA and YSYEKL. The CDR3 spells CASSQGPVGDYGYTF. In DNA, the CDR3 is TGCGCCAGCAGCCAAGGTCCGGTAGGGGACTATGGCTACACCTTC.

V is TRBV4-1 and J is TRBJ1-2, with 9 bases aligning to TRBD1. The CDR3 is made up of 16 amino acids. Germline CDR1 and CDR2: MGHRA and YSYEKL. Trimming cost V 5 bases and J 4 bases; bases outside gene matches: 11. The CDR3, as DNA: TGCGCCAGCAGCGACAACAGGGGGCGTCGCCCCTATGGCTACACCTTC. Protein sequence: CASSDNRGRRPYGYTF.

The gene calls are TRBV6-5 and TRBJ2-7; a possible D gene is TRBD1 (5 bases). This CDR3 has 14 amino acids. Germline CDR1 MNHEY, CDR2 SVGAGI. V was clipped by 2 bases and J by 0 bases, with 8 bases between them. The CDR3, as DNA: TGTGCCAGCAGTTACACAGGATCCTCCTACGAGCAGTACTTC. Residues: CASSYTGSSYEQYF.